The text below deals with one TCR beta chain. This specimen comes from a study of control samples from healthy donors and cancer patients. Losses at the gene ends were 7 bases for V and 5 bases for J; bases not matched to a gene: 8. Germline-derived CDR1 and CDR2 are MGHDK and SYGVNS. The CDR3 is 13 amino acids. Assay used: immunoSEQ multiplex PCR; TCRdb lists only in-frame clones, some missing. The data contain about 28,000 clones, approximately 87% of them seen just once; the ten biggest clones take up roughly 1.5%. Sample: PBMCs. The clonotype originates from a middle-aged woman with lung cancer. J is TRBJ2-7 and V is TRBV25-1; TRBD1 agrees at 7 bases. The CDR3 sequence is CASTGQVPHEQYF. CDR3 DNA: TGTGCCAGCACCGGACAGGTTCCCCACGAGCAGTACTTC.